The 20 T cell receptor beta chains in this list originate from one sample, sequenced in a study of T cell responses to AZD1222 COVID-19 vaccine. Generated by immunoSEQ multiplex PCR, the TCRdb table keeps only in-frame clones and is missing some. In the table there are 80,000 to 95,000 clones, approximately 90% of which are singletons. This specimen consisted of peripheral blood, obtained on day 0 of AZD1222 vaccination. These receptors were taken from an adult in good health.

The chain employs TRBV27 and TRBJ1-4; perhaps TRBD1 as D (6 bases). This CDR3 region has 15 residues. V dropped 0 bases and J dropped 3 bases, with 8 bases sitting between them. The V gene's germline CDR1 is MNHEY and CDR2 SMNVEV (reference sequence). The CDR3 DNA follows: TGTGCCAGCAGTTTATCAACAGGGTCTAATGAAAAACTGTTTTTT. Its translation: CASSLSTGSNEKLFF.

The chain carries TRBV19 and TRBJ2-3; 10 positions agree with TRBD1. The CDR3 runs 13 residues. The V and J ends lost 9 bases and 1 base, in that order; junction bases with no gene match: 1. Germline CDR1 LNHDA, CDR2 SQIVND (reference sequence). The CDR3 here is CASGTGGTDTQYF. The CDR3 nucleotides are TGTGCCAGCGGGACAGGGGGCACAGATACGCAGTATTTT.

The CDR3 is CASSLASSYEQYF. The CDR3 region has the DNA TGCGCCAGCAGCTTGGCCTCATCCTACGAGCAGTACTTC. The genes are TRBV5-1 and TRBJ2-7; D not resolved. The CDR3 loop spans 13 amino acids. The germline gives CDR1 SGHRS, CDR2 YFSETQ. Trimming left V 0 bases short and J 1 base short, with 5 bases between.

The CDR3 DNA follows: TGTGCCAGCAGCTTAGGTTACGGGGCCGAAAAGACCCAGTACTTC. It codes for CASSLGYGAEKTQYF. V gene TRBV11-2 combines with J gene TRBJ2-5; the D call may be TRBD1 or TRBD2 (5 bases each). Trimming removed 1 base at V and 6 bases at J, with 15 bases between. Germline CDR1 and CDR2: SGHAT and FQNNGV. CDR3 size: 15 residues.

In its sample, this clone was seen once. The chain links TRBV27 to TRBJ2-6; D gene ambiguous. V lost 1 base and J 3 bases, leaving 10 bases between the germline ends. Germline loops: CDR1 MNHEY, CDR2 SMNVEV (reference sequence). The CDR3 length is 16 residues. Here the CDR3 reads CASSLYSGIGANVLTF. The CDR3 DNA sequence: TGTGCCAGCAGTTTATATTCTGGTATTGGGGCCAACGTCCTGACTTTC.

The chain couples TRBV4-1 to TRBJ2-1; the D gene is possibly TRBD1 (6 bases). This CDR3 has 17 amino acids. Deletions cut 6 bases from V and 7 bases from J, with 25 bases between. Germline V gene lookup returns CDR1 MGHRA and CDR2 YSYEKL. This CDR3 reads CASRRAPETSGQNEQFF. DNA of the CDR3: TGCGCCAGCAGAAGAGCCCCGGAGACCAGCGGACAGAATGAGCAGTTCTTC.

The rearrangement uses TRBV28 and TRBJ2-2, with a possible D match to TRBD2 (6 bases). V was trimmed by 3 bases and J by 5 bases, leaving 13 bases between them. In germline, CDR1 is MDHEN, CDR2 SYDVKM. The CDR3 totals 15 residues. This CDR3 reads CASSLRGAGTGELFF. In DNA, the CDR3 is TGTGCCAGCAGTTTGCGGGGCGCGGGGACCGGGGAGCTGTTTTTT.

The DNA of the CDR3 is TGTGCCAGCAGCTACGACAGCTCCTACAATGAGCAGTTCTTC. The encoded protein is CASSYDSSYNEQFF. The genes are TRBV7-3 and TRBJ2-1, with D maybe TRBD1 (5 bases). The CDR3 length is 14 residues. The germline V gene has CDR1 SGHTA and CDR2 FQGTGA. Trimming left V 4 bases short and J 0 bases short, with 7 bases between.

The V gene is TRBV27, the J gene TRBJ1-3; D gene unclear. Trimming left V 7 bases short and J 7 bases short, with 5 bases between. The CDR3 runs 10 residues. The V gene's germline CDR1 is MNHEY and CDR2 SMNVEV (reference sequence). The CDR3 protein is CASTANTIYF. In DNA, the CDR3 is TGTGCCAGCACAGCGAACACCATATATTTT.

CDR3 protein: CASRPGTSGRTAQYF. Written as DNA, the CDR3 is TGTGCCAGCAGGCCTGGGACTAGCGGGAGAACGGCCCAGTACTTC. The chain recombines TRBV2 with TRBJ2-5, with 14 nucleotides matching TRBD2. V was clipped by 6 bases and J by 9 bases; unmatched bases: 9. There are 15 residues in the CDR3. The germline V gene encodes CDR1 SNHLY and CDR2 FYNNEI.

The chain carries TRBV5-1 and TRBJ2-7, with D perhaps TRBD2 (6 bases). CDR3 length: 14 residues. Trimming shortened V by 1 base and J by 3 bases, and 11 bases separated the two germline ends. Germline CDR1 is SGHRS and CDR2 is YFSETQ. The CDR3 DNA sequence: TGCGCCAGCAGCTTGACGGGGGTTAACTACGAGCAGTACTTC. Translation gives CASSLTGVNYEQYF.

V is TRBV11-2 and J is TRBJ1-6, with TRBD1 as a possible D gene (6 bases). This CDR3 comprises 15 residues. Germline CDR1 and CDR2: SGHAT and FQNNGV. The V end lost 2 bases, the J end lost 7 bases, and 12 bases lay between the germline ends. The CDR3 coding sequence is TGTGCCAGCAGCTTACAGGGGATCGGGAATTCACCCCTCCACTTT. Translating it yields CASSLQGIGNSPLHF.

As regards this clone: One junction end disagrees with the germline gene, perhaps due to a read error. The J gene is TRBJ1-5, the V gene TRBV28; D is undetermined. The CDR3 has 17 residues. Germline values: CDR1 MDHEN, CDR2 SYDVKM. Here the CDR3 reads CASSPHPRVASNQPQHF. CDR3 in DNA: TGCGCCAGCAGTCCCCATCCAAGGGTGGCGAGCAATCAGCCCCAGCATTTT.

This clone appeared a single time. This chain uses TRBV18 with TRBJ1-4; 10 nucleotides line up with TRBD1. Germline V gives CDR1 KGHSH, CDR2 LQKENI. J gave up 5 bases and V 4 bases, and 4 bases lay outside the gene matches. The CDR3 runs 15 residues. The CDR3 DNA is TGTGCCAGCTCACGATCGGACAGGGGGAATGAAAAACTGTTTTTT. It codes for CASSRSDRGNEKLFF.

This chain links TRBV13 with TRBJ1-1; D is unresolved. The germline gives CDR1 PRHDT, CDR2 FYEKMQ (reference sequence). The germline V and J ends were trimmed by 1 base and 1 base, with 4 bases remaining between them. This CDR3 has 13 amino acids. CDR3 protein: CASSLEGNTEAFF. The CDR3 DNA reads as TGTGCCAGCAGCTTAGAGGGGAACACTGAAGCTTTCTTT.

The chain couples TRBV5-5 to TRBJ1-4, with 10 bases identical to TRBD1. CDR3 length equals 17 residues. The germline gives CDR1 SGHKS, CDR2 YYEKEE (reference sequence). The V gene end was trimmed by 0 bases and the J gene end by 4 bases; junction bases not matched to a gene: 6. The CDR3: CASSLVGTGAYNEKLFF. CDR3 nucleotide sequence: TGTGCCAGCAGCTTGGTCGGGACAGGGGCTTATAATGAAAAACTGTTTTTT. The whole variable domain, filled in from reference TRBV5-5 and TRBJ1-4, reads DAGVTQSPTHLIKTRGQQVTLRCSPISGHKSVSWYQQVLGQGPQFIFQYYEKEERGRGNFPDRFSARQFPNYSSELNVNALLLGDSALYLCASSLVGTGAYNEKLFFGSGTQLSVL.

The chain carries TRBV19 and TRBJ2-3; perhaps TRBD2 as D (6 bases). The CDR3 spans 13 residues. V gave up 3 bases and J gave up 5 bases, with 9 bases separating them. CDR1 and CDR2 (germline): LNHDA, SQIVND (reference sequence). DNA of the CDR3: TGTGCCAGTAGTATCATCGGGGGAGATACGCAGTATTTT. Translating it yields CASSIIGGDTQYF.

This chain links TRBV6-5 with TRBJ2-6; D is uncertain. Germline V gene lookup returns CDR1 MNHEY and CDR2 SVGAGI. The CDR3 runs to 14 residues. V was clipped by 5 bases and J by 2 bases, with 7 bases between them. CDR3 bases: TGTGCCAGCAGTCGGGTTACTGGGGCCAACGTCCTGACTTTC. It specifies CASSRVTGANVLTF.

The chain is built from TRBV7-2 and TRBJ1-2; D perhaps matches TRBD1 (5 bases). The CDR3 contains 16 residues. V dropped 3 bases and J dropped 0 bases, with 14 bases sitting between them. CDR1 is SGHTA and CDR2 is FQGNSA in the germline V gene. The CDR3 sequence is CASSLGPAGTNYGYTF. CDR3 nucleotide sequence: TGTGCCAGCAGCTTGGGTCCGGCAGGGACTAACTATGGCTACACCTTC.

The genes are TRBV24-1 and TRBJ2-7; TRBD1 might be the D (5 bases). From germline, CDR1 is KGHDR and CDR2 SFDVKD. The CDR3 has 17 amino acids. The germline V and J ends were trimmed by 5 bases and 3 bases, with 22 bases remaining between them. The CDR3 sequence is CATSVIPRRATDYEQYF. CDR3 in DNA: TGTGCCACCAGTGTCATCCCCCGCAGGGCCACGGACTACGAGCAGTACTTC.